Presented here are 3 T cell receptor beta chains from one specimen sequenced in a study of T cells in Graves' hyperthyroidism and ophthalmopathy. The source material, RNA transcripts, was used to amplify TCR beta CDR3 regions. The TCR CDR3 first-round RT-PCR relied on the HTBI primer set. TCRdb re-analysed the multiplex PCR reads in MiXCR, keeping a single row per CDR3 protein. Of around 420,000 distinct CDR3 sequences in the sample, approximately 14% were seen once. Sequencing was performed on blood. The receptor source for this set is a woman aged 18-29 years with Graves' hyperthyroidism.

Of note for this clonotype: This could be a read error, since a much larger clone is one nucleotide away. The chain links TRBV7-9 to TRBJ1-2; the D gene is possibly TRBD1 (5 bases). The CDR3 totals 13 residues. CDR1 is SEHNR and CDR2 is FQNEAQ in the germline V gene (reference sequence). The V gene lost 5 bases and the J gene lost 8 bases, with 15 bases spanning the gap. The CDR3 sequence is CASSPIGVGGYTF. The CDR3 nucleotides are TGTGCCAGCAGCCCCATAGGGGTAGGGGGCTACACCTTC.

This clonotype appeared a few times. The chain has TRBV29-1 and TRBJ2-3, with 7 bases fitting TRBD1. This CDR3 contains 14 residues. Germline V lookup: CDR1 SQVTM, CDR2 ANQGSEA. After removal of 8 bases from V and 1 base from J, the junction contained 9 bases not matched to a gene. The CDR3 sequence is CSFPLDRGTDTQYF. The CDR3 DNA reads as TGCAGCTTCCCTTTAGACAGGGGCACAGATACGCAGTATTTT.

This clonotype was observed many times. The chain combines TRBV28 with TRBJ2-7; possibly TRBD1 for D (6 bases). V was trimmed by 5 bases and J by 2 bases, leaving 10 bases between them. Germline V CDR1 and CDR2: MDHEN, SYDVKM. The CDR3 sequence is 13 residues long. The CDR3: CASSGGPPYEQYF. In DNA, the CDR3 is TGTGCCAGCAGTGGGGGCCCCCCCTACGAGCAGTACTTC. The full variable domain, rest sourced from reference TRBV28 and TRBJ2-7, is DVKVTQSSRYLVKRTGEKVFLECVQDMDHENMFWYRQDPGLGLRLIYFSYDVKMKEKGDIPEGYSVSREKKERFSLILESASTNQTSMYLCASSGGPPYEQYFGPGTRLTVT.